The sequence of this T cell receptor beta chain was determined in a study of Ad26.COV2.S vaccination and SARS-CoV-2 variants. The study, taken as a whole, reports: Similar non-spike TCR breadth was observed in recipients of vaccine and of placebo. The study found higher spike-specific TCR breadth in vaccine than placebo recipients. It is possible that the TCR breadth and depth analyses underestimated the total T cell responses. Reported findings describe substantial breadth in spike-specific CD8+ and CD4+ T cell responses following vaccination.

The CDR3 has 14 residues. Looked up from germline, CDR1 is SGHRS and CDR2 is YFSETQ. V was clipped by 6 bases and J by 1 base, with 14 bases between them. Sequencing used immunoSEQ multiplex PCR; TCRdb keeps in-frame clones, though not all of them. The sample includes 120,000 to 150,000 clones, just over 85% seen only once; the top ten take less than 6%. Concerning this clone: The antigen is undetermined.

The sequences come from peripheral blood, collected after recovery from COVID-19. The receptor was derived from a human donor who had recovered from COVID-19. The V and J genes are TRBV5-1 and TRBJ2-7; D uncertain. The CDR3 is CASTSTDLSYEQYF. CDR3 bases: TGCGCCAGCACCTCAACCGACTTATCCTACGAGCAGTACTTC.